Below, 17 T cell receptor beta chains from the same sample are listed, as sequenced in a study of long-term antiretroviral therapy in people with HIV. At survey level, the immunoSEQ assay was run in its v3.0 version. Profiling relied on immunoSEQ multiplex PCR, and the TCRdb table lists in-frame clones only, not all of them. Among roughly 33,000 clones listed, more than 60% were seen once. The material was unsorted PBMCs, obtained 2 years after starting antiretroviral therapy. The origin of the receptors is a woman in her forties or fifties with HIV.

CDR3 nucleotides: TGTGCCAGCTCACCTTCCGGCCGTACCTCCTACGAGCAGTACTTC. Its protein is CASSPSGRTSYEQYF. The V gene is TRBV18, the J gene TRBJ2-7, with D hard to call. Germline CDR1 is KGHSH and CDR2 is LQKENI. This CDR3 contains 15 residues. Trimming pared 3 bases from V and 0 bases from J, leaving 12 bases between.

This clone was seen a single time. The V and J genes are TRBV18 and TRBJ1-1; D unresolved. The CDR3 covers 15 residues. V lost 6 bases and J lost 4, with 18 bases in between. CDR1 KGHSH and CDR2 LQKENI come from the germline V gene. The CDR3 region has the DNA TGTGCCAGCTCCACGACGGCGCAAGAAGGCACTGAAGCTTTCTTT. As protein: CASSTTAQEGTEAFF.

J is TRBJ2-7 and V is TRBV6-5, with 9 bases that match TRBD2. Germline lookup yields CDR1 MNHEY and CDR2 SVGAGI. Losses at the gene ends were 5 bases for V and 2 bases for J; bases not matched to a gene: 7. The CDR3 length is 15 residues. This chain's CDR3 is CASSRTGTSTYEQYF. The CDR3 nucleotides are TGTGCCAGCAGTCGGACCGGGACTAGCACCTACGAGCAGTACTTC.

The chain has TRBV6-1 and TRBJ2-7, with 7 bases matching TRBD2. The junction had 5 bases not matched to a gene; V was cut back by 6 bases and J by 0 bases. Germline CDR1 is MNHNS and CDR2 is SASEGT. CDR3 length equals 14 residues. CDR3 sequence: CASRGLAASYEQYF. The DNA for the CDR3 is TGTGCCAGCAGAGGGCTAGCGGCCTCCTACGAGCAGTACTTC.

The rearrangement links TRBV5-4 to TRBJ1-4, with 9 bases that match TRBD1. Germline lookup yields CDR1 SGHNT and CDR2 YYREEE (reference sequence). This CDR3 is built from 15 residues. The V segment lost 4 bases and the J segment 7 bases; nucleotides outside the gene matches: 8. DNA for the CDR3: TGTGCCAGCAGCAACGGGGACAGGGAGGGTGAAAAACTGTTTTTT. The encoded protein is CASSNGDREGEKLFF.

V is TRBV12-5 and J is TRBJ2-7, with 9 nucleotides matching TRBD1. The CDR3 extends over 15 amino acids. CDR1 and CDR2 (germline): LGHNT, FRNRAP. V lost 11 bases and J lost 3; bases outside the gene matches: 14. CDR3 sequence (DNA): TGTGCTGGGGGGGTAAAGACAGGGGGAGGCTACGAGCAGTACGTC. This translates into CAGGVKTGGGYEQYV.

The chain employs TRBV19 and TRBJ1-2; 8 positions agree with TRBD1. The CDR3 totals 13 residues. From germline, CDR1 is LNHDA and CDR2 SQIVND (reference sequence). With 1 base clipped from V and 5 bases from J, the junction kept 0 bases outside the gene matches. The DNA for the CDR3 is TGTGCCAGTAGTATAGGACAGGGGTATGGCTACACCTTC. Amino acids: CASSIGQGYGYTF.

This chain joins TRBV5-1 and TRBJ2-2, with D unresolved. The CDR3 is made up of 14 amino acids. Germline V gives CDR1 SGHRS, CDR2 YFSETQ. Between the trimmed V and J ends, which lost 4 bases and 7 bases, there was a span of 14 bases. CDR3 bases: TGCGCCAGCAGCGCGGATACAGCGTACGGGGAGCTGTTTTTT. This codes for CASSADTAYGELFF.

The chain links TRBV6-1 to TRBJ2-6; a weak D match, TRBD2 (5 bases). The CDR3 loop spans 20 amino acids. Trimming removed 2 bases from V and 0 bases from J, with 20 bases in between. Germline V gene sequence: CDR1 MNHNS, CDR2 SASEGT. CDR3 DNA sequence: TGTGCCAGCAGTGAAAAGGAGGACGGGTTCAGGAGCTCTGGGGCCAACGTCCTGACTTTC. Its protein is CASSEKEDGFRSSGANVLTF.

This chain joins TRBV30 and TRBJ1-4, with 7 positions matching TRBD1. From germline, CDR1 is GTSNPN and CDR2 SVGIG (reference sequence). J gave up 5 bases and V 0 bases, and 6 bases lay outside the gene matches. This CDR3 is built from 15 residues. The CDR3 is CAWSVGQGGNEKLFF. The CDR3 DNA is TGTGCCTGGAGTGTAGGGCAGGGGGGGAATGAAAAACTGTTTTTT.

The CDR3, as DNA: TGCAGCGTTGAATCCGCCGCAGTCGGGTCGGAGACCCAGTACTTC. Its protein product is CSVESAAVGSETQYF. The J gene is TRBJ2-5, the V gene TRBV29-1; D remains ambiguous. Germline lookup yields CDR1 SQVTM and CDR2 ANQGSEA. CDR3 length equals 15 residues. V was shortened by 2 bases and J by 5 bases, with 18 bases between the two germline ends. The complete variable domain, with remaining parts taken from reference TRBV29-1 and TRBJ2-5, reads SAVISQKPSRDICQRGTSLTIQCQVDSQVTMMFWYRQQPGQSLTLIATANQGSEATYESGFVIDKFPISRPNLTFSTLTVSNMSPEDSSIYLCSVESAAVGSETQYFGPGTRLLVL.

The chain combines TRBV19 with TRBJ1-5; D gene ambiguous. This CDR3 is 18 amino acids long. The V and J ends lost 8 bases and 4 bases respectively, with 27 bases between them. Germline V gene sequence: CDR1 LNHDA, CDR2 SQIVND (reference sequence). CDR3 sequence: CASSRPLTLAAWNQPQHF. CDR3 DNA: TGTGCCAGTTCCCGCCCACTAACGCTTGCAGCTTGGAATCAGCCCCAGCATTTT.

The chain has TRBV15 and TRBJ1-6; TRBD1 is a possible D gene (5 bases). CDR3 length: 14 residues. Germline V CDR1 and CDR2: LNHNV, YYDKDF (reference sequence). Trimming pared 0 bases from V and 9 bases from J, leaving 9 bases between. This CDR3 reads CATSRERGVSPLHF. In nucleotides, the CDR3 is TGTGCCACCAGCAGAGAAAGGGGAGTTTCACCCCTCCACTTT.

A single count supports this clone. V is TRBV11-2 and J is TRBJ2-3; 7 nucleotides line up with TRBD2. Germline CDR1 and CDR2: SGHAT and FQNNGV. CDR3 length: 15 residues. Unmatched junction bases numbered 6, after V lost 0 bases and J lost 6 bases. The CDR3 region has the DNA TGTGCCAGCAGCTTAGAGGGAGGGGCCTGGGATACGCAGTATTTT. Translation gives CASSLEGGAWDTQYF. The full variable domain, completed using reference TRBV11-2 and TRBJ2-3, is EAGVAQSPRYKIIEKRQSVAFWCNPISGHATLYWYQQILGQGPKLLIQFQNNGVVDDSQLPKDRFSAERLKGVDSTLKIQPAKLEDSAVYLCASSLEGGAWDTQYFGPGTRLTVL.

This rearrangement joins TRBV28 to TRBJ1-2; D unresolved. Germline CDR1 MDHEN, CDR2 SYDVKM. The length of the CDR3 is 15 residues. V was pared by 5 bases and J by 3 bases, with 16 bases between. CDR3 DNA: TGTGCCAGCAGTCCCTCGTCTGGAGACTACTATGGCTACACCTTC. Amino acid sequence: CASSPSSGDYYGYTF.

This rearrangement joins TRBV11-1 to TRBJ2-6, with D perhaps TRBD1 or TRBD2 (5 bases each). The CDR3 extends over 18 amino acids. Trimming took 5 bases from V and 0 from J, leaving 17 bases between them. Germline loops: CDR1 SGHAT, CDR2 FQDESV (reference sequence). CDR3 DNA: TGTGCCAGCAGCCCCCCTCCGGGACGGAGCTCTGGGGCCAACGTCCTGACTTTC. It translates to CASSPPPGRSSGANVLTF.

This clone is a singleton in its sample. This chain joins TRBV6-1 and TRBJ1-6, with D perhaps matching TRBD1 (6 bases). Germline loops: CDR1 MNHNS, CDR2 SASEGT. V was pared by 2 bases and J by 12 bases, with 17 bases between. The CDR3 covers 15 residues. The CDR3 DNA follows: TGTGCCAGCAGTGAACCGCCGGGACAAATCCTACCCCTCCACTTT. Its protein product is CASSEPPGQILPLHF.